Each of the 9 T cell receptor beta chains below was sequenced from the same sample in a study of response to subunit inactivated influenza vaccine. TCRdb used MiXCR to reprocess the RT-PCR reads, holding one entry per CDR3 protein. The sample gives roughly 170,000 distinct CDR3 sequences, approximately 8.7% of which show up once; approximately 11% is in the top ten. Specimen: non-naive T cells sorted from PBMCs, collected on the day of vaccination. The source of these receptors is a man aged 50-59 years who received an inactivated influenza vaccine.

This clonotype has more than one count but fewer than ten. The chain joins TRBV28 to TRBJ2-7; D is undetermined. V was pared by 5 bases and J by 2 bases, with 10 bases between. The length of the CDR3 is 13 residues. The V gene's germline CDR1 is MDHEN and CDR2 SYDVKM. The CDR3 sequence is CASSTPSTYEQYF. The CDR3, as DNA: TGTGCCAGCAGTACCCCCTCTACCTACGAGCAGTACTTC.

The chain is built from TRBV5-5 and TRBJ2-5, with TRBD2 identical over 12 bases. The ends lost 5 bases at V and 3 bases at J; junction bases unmatched: 5. The CDR3 loop spans 15 amino acids. The germline CDR1 and CDR2 sequences are SGHKS and YYEKEE (reference sequence). The CDR3 nucleotides are TGTGCCAGCAGTTTGACTAGCGGGAGAAAAGAGACCCAGTACTTC. Translation gives CASSLTSGRKETQYF.

This clonotype was observed many times. The chain is built from TRBV20-1 and TRBJ2-5, with 11 bases identical to TRBD2. The ends lost 0 bases at V and 4 bases at J; junction bases unmatched: 13. Germline-derived CDR1 and CDR2 are DFQATT and SNEGSKA (reference sequence). This CDR3 region has 18 residues. In DNA form, the CDR3 reads TGCAGTGCTAGAGACTACATTCTAGCGGGAGGCGGCACAGAGACCCAGTACTTC. As protein: CSARDYILAGGGTETQYF.

The chain uses TRBV27 and TRBJ2-2; 10 bases are a match to TRBD1. Germline CDR1 MNHEY, CDR2 SMNVEV (reference sequence). Trimming cost V 5 bases and J 4 bases; bases outside gene matches: 7. CDR3 size: 16 residues. CDR3 DNA sequence: TGTGCCAGCAGTGTGACAGGGGGCGCGGGCACCGGGGAGCTGTTTTTT. This codes for CASSVTGGAGTGELFF.

The table lists this clonotype with a few counts. The chain joins TRBV4-2 to TRBJ1-2, with 7 positions matching TRBD1. CDR1 LGHNA and CDR2 YNFKEQ come from the germline V gene. Losses at the gene ends were 1 base for V and 6 bases for J; bases not matched to a gene: 2. The CDR3 runs to 13 residues. DNA for the CDR3: TGTGCCAGCAGCCAAGCGACAGGGAATGGCTACACCTTC. Translated: CASSQATGNGYTF.

CDR3 nucleotides: TGTGCCAGCAGCGCCCAACCTCCTCCGGGCCAAGATACGCAGTATTTT. Its protein product is CASSAQPPPGQDTQYF. The chain has TRBV9 and TRBJ2-3; D uncertain. Germline V gene lookup returns CDR1 SGDLS and CDR2 YYNGEE. The germline V and J ends were trimmed by 3 bases and 5 bases, with 19 bases remaining between them. The CDR3 length is 16 residues. The full variable domain, its missing parts supplied by reference TRBV9 and TRBJ2-3, is DSGVTQTPKHLITATGQRVTLRCSPRSGDLSVYWYQQSLDQGLQFLIQYYNGEERAKGNILERFSAQQFPDLHSELNLSSLELGDSALYFCASSAQPPPGQDTQYFGPGTRLTVL.

The chain combines TRBV5-1 with TRBJ2-7; 7 positions match TRBD1. CDR1 and CDR2 from the germline V gene are SGHRS and YFSETQ. This CDR3 is 15 amino acids long. Trimming removed 5 bases from V and 5 bases from J; junction bases left unmatched: 13. CDR3 in amino acids: CASRQSGGLYDEQYF. CDR3 DNA sequence: TGCGCCAGCAGGCAGTCAGGGGGTCTCTACGACGAGCAGTACTTC.

There are a few counts of this clonotype. The J gene is TRBJ2-7, the V gene TRBV7-2, with 9 positions matching TRBD2. The CDR3 spans 15 residues. V lost 5 bases and J lost 3; bases outside the gene matches: 8. CDR1 and CDR2 from the germline V gene are SGHTA and FQGNSA. CDR3 amino acids: CASSPRGSGGYEQYF. Written as DNA, the CDR3 is TGTGCCAGCAGCCCAAGGGGTAGCGGGGGCTACGAGCAGTACTTC.

There are a few counts of this clonotype. The chain has TRBV5-5 and TRBJ1-2, with 9 bases that match TRBD1. The germline V gene encodes CDR1 SGHKS and CDR2 YYEKEE (reference sequence). J was trimmed by 4 bases and V by 2 bases; bases with no gene match: 3. There are 14 residues in the CDR3. CDR3 in amino acids: CASSLNRGLYGYTF. In DNA form, the CDR3 reads TGTGCCAGCAGCTTAAACAGGGGGCTCTATGGCTACACCTTC.